Reported below is one T cell receptor beta chain. This CDR3 region has 16 residues. Germline V gives CDR1 SGDLS, CDR2 YYNGEE. V dropped 0 bases and J dropped 3 bases, with 15 bases sitting between them. TCR beta chains were sequenced at survey level with immunoSEQ. The method was immunoSEQ multiplex PCR; TCRdb's version includes in-frame clones alone and lacks a portion of them. The table has approximately 53,000 clones, more than 85% seen once. The gene calls are TRBV9 and TRBJ2-5; D is possibly TRBD2 (6 bases). Sample: PBMCs. The receptor was isolated from a man aged 35 to 55 with rheumatoid arthritis. The CDR3 DNA is TGTGCCAGCAGCGTAGGTCCGGGACTGCAGAAAGAGACCCAGTACTTC. Its translation is CASSVGPGLQKETQYF.